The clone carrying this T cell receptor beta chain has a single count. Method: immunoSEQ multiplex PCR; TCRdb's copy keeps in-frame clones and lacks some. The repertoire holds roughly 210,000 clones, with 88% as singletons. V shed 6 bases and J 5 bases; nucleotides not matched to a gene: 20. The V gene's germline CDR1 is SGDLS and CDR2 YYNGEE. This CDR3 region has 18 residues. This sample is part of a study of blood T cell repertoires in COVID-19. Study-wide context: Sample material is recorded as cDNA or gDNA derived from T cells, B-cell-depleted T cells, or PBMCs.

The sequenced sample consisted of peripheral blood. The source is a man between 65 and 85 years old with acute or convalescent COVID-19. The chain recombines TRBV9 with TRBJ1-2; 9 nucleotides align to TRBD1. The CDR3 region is CASTHKRTGVLKRYGYTF. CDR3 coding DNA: TGTGCCAGCACCCACAAGAGGACAGGGGTCCTTAAAAGGTATGGCTACACCTTC.